Below, one TCR beta chain is given with its context. This entry comes from a study of cytotoxic CD8 clonotypes in ibrutinib-treated CLL. About the research overall: Each sample contained, on average, approximately 250,000 productive templates and 95,000 or so productive rearrangements.

Deep sequencing aimed at 1 in 200,000 to 1 in 1 million T cells' resolution. The protocol was immunoSEQ multiplex PCR, while the TCRdb copy is restricted to in-frame clones and leaves out a portion. There are 150,000 to 200,000 clones in the sample; nearly 90% occur only once, and about 2.9% lies in the top ten. Germline values: CDR1 MDHEN, CDR2 SYDVKM. Trimming removed 6 bases from V and 4 bases from J, with 15 bases in between. CDR3 length: 14 amino acids. The source material was PBMCs, sampled at disease progression, from a patient treated with ibrutinib. The chain is built from TRBV28 and TRBJ1-2; D possibly corresponds to TRBD1 (5 bases). The sequence came from a human donor with chronic lymphocytic leukemia. The CDR3 loop is CASSFGGVGYGYTF. Here the CDR3 DNA reads TGTGCCAGCAGCTTCGGGGGTGTAGGCTATGGCTACACCTTC.